The subject of this entry is one T cell receptor (beta chain). This specimen belongs to a study of PD-L1 blockade in urothelial cancer. Across the whole study: A median tumor sample held 1,402 T cells and 990 or so unique TCRs.

Libraries were prepared by immunoSEQ multiplex PCR; TCRdb keeps only in-frame clonotypes and omits some of them. The profile shows 1,500 to 2,000 clones, about 33% of them singletons. The sequence derives from a man aged 55 to 69 with urothelial cancer. Sample: tumor tissue, taken before atezolizumab (anti-PD-L1) treatment.

In DNA form, the CDR3 reads TGCGCCAGCAGCGAGGGTTCCAGAGGTCAGCCCCAGCATTTT. Protein product: CASSEGSRGQPQHF. The J gene is TRBJ1-5, the V gene TRBV5-1; D is uncertain. V shed 4 bases and J shed 6 bases, with 14 bases lying between them. The CDR3 is made up of 14 amino acids. CDR1 and CDR2 from the germline V gene are SGHRS and YFSETQ.